What follows is one T cell receptor beta chain and its context. Antigen unknown. These data belong to a study of neurological immune-mediated disorders. Study conclusions and caveats: CDR3 amino acid sequences of expanded clones were not shared across subjects, a result suggesting private repertoires in all groups. Patients with HTLV-1-associated myelopathy showed the most TCR clonal expansion. Those with multiple sclerosis showed the least, falling below healthy controls. The repertoires of 18 of 34 multiple sclerosis patients were placed by phylogenetic grouping in a single related-CDR3 cluster, which may be a signature.

Synthesis of cDNA was accomplished via 5'RACE employing 10-nucleotide random UMIs. TCRdb re-called the 5' RACE reads through MiXCR, storing one row per CDR3 protein. Among 65,000 to 80,000 distinct CDR3 sequences listed, approximately 4.6% were seen once. CDR1 is MNHNY and CDR2 is SVGAGI in the germline V gene (reference sequence). This CDR3 comprises 15 residues. With 4 bases clipped from V and 5 bases from J, the junction kept 5 bases outside the gene matches. Source material: PBMCs. The chain employs TRBV6-6 and TRBJ2-1; 10 nucleotides match TRBD2. The TCR comes from a woman aged 70-85 years with multiple sclerosis. CDR3 protein: CASSFIAGGHNEQFF. The CDR3 region has the DNA TGTGCCAGCAGTTTCATAGCGGGAGGACACAATGAGCAGTTCTTC.